The T cell receptor beta chain described here comes from a study of T cells in Graves' hyperthyroidism and ophthalmopathy. The study's findings and limits: The authors' 13 V-J model separated ophthalmopathy from stable hyperthyroidism.

V dropped 3 bases and J dropped 5 bases, with 17 bases sitting between them. Looked up from germline, CDR1 is SQVTM and CDR2 is ANQGSEA. The CDR3 has 14 amino acids. RNA transcripts were the template for amplifying TCR beta CDR3 regions. A first-round RT-PCR of the TCR CDR3 used the HTBI primer set. TCRdb re-called the multiplex PCR reads through MiXCR, storing one row per CDR3 protein. This sample carries 250,000 or so distinct CDR3 sequences, about 15% of them seen once, and the ten largest clones take 10% to 15%. This clonotype was seen repeatedly, ten times or more. Its specificity is unknown. Each diagnosis was grounded in clinical symptoms, serum thyroxine and TRAb, thyroid ultrasound, and orbital computed tomography. Blood was obtained at the first hyperthyroidism diagnosis, which preceded any ophthalmopathy symptoms.

The clonotype was recovered from a woman in her thirties or forties with Graves' hyperthyroidism that later progressed to Graves' ophthalmopathy. Specimen: blood. The chain links TRBV29-1 to TRBJ2-7; tentative D call: TRBD1 (7 bases). Here the CDR3 DNA reads TGCAGCGTTGATACAGGGGAGGCCCTGGACGAGCAGTACTTC. Its translation is CSVDTGEALDEQYF.